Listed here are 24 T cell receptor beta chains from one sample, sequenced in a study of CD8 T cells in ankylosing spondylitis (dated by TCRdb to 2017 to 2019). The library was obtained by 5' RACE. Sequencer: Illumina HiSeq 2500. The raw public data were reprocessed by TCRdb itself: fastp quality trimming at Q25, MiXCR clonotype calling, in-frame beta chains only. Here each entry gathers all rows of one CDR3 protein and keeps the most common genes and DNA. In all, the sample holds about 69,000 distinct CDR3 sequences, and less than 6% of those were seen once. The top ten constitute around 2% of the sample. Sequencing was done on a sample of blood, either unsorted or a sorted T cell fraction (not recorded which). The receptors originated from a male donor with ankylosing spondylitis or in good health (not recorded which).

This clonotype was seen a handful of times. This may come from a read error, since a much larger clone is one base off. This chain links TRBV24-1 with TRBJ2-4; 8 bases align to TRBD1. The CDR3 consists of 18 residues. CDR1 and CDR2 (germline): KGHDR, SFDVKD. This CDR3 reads CAASQWTGTVLAKNIQYF. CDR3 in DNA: TGTGCCGCCAGCCAATGGACAGGGACGGTTCTGGCCAAAAACATTCAGTACTTC.

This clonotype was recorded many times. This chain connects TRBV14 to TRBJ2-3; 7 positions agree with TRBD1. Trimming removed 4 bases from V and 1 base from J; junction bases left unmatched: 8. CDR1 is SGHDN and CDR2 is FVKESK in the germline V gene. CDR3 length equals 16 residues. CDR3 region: CASSPSGTARTDTQYF. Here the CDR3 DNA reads TGTGCCAGCAGCCCTTCCGGGACAGCTCGCACAGATACGCAGTATTTT.

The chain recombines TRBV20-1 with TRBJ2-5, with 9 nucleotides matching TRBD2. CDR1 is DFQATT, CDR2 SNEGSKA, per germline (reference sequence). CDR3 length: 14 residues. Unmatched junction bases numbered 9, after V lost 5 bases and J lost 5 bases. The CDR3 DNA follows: TGCAGTGCTGGGGGCGGGGGGGGTAGGGAGACCCAGTACTTC. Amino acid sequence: CSAGGGGGRETQYF.

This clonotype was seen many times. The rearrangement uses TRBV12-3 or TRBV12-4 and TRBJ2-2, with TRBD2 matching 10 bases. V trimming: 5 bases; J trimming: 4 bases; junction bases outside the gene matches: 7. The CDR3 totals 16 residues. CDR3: CASSPRTSGGTGELFF. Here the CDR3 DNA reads TGTGCCAGCAGTCCCCGGACTAGCGGTGGCACCGGGGAGCTGTTTTTT.

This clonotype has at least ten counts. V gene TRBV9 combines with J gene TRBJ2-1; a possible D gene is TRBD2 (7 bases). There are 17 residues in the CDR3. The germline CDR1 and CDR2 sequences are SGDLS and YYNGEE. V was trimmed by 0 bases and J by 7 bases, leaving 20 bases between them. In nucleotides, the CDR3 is TGTGCCAGCAGCGTAGGAGCCGGGTGGGGAGGGACAAATGAGCAGTTCTTC. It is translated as CASSVGAGWGGTNEQFF.

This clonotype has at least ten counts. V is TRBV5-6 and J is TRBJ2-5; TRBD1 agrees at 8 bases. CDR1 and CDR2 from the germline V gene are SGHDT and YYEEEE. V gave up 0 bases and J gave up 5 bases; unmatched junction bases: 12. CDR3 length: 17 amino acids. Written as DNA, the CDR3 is TGTGCCAGCAGCTTGGCCAACGGACAGGGCCTTGGGGAGACCCAGTACTTC. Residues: CASSLANGQGLGETQYF.

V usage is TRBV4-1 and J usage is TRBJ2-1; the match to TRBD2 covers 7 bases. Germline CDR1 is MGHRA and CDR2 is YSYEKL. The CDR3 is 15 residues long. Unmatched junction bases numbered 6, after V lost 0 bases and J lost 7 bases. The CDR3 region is CASSQDGLAANEQFF. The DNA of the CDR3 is TGCGCCAGCAGCCAAGATGGGCTAGCGGCGAATGAGCAGTTCTTC.

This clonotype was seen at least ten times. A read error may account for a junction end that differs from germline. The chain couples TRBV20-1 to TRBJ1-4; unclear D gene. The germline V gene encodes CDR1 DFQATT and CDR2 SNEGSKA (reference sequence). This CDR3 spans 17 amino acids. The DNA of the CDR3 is TGCTGTGCTAGAGATCTCTTCGGCGCTGTAACTAATGAAAAACTGTTTTTT. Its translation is CCARDLFGAVTNEKLFF.

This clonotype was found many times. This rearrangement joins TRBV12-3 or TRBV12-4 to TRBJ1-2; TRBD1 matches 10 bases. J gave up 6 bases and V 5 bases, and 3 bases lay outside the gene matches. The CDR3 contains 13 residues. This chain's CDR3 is CASSQDRGNGYTF. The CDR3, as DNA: TGTGCCAGCAGTCAGGACAGGGGGAATGGCTACACCTTC.

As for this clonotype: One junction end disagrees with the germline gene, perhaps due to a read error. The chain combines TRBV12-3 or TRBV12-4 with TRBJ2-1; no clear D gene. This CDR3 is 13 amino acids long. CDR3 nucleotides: TGTGCCAGTTCGATGGGGTCTTACAATGTGCAGTTCTTC. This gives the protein CASSMGSYNVQFF.

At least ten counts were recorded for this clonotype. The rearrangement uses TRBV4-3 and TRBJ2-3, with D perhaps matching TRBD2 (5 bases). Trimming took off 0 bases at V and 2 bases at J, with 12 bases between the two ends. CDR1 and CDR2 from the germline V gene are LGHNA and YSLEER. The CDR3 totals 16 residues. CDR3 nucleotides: TGCGCCAGCAGCCAAGAAGGCGGGTTCGACACAGATACGCAGTATTTT. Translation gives CASSQEGGFDTDTQYF.

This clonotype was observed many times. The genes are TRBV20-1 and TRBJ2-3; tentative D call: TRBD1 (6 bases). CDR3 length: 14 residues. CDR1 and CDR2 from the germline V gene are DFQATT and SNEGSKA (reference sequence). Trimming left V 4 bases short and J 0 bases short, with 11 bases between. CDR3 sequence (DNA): TGCAGTGCTAACAGGGATCCTAGCACAGATACGCAGTATTTT. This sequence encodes CSANRDPSTDTQYF.

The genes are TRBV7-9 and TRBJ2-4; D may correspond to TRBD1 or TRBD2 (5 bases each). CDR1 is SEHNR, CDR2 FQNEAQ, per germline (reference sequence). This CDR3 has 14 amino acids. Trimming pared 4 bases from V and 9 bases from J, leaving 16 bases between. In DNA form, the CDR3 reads TGTGCCAGCAGCTCTCCGTCCCTTGGGGGCATTCAGTACTTC. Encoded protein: CASSSPSLGGIQYF.

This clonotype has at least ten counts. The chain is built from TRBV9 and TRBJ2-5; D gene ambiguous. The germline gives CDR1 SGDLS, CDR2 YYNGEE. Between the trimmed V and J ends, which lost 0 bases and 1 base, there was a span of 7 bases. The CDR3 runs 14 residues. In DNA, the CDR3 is TGTGCCAGCAGCGTAGGCAGTTTCCAAGAGACCCAGTACTTC. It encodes CASSVGSFQETQYF.

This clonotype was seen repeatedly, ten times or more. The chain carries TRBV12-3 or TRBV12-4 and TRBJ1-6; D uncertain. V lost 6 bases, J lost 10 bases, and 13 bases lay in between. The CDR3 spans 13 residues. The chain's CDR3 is CASSVQTGSPLHF. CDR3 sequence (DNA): TGTGCCAGCAGCGTACAAACTGGCTCACCCCTCCACTTT.

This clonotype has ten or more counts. The CDR3 coding sequence is TGTGCCAGCAGTTTCCCGGGTCTGAATGAAAAACTGTTTTTT. Translated, it gives CASSFPGLNEKLFF. This chain uses TRBV12-3 or TRBV12-4 with TRBJ1-4; no reliable D call. The CDR3 runs 14 residues. The V gene lost 3 bases and the J gene lost 5 bases, with 10 bases spanning the gap.

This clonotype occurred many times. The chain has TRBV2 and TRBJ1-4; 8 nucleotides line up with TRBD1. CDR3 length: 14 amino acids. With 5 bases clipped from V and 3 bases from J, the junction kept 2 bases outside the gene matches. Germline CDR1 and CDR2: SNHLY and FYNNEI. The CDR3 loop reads CASSNRGANEKLFF. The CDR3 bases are TGTGCCAGCAGTAACAGGGGGGCTAATGAAAAACTGTTTTTT.

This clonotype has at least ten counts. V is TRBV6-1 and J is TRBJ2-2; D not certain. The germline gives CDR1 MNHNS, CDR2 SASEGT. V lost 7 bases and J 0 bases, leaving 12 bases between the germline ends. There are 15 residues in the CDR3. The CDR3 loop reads CASTQIPANTGELFF. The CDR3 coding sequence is TGTGCCAGCACACAGATACCCGCGAACACCGGGGAGCTGTTTTTT.

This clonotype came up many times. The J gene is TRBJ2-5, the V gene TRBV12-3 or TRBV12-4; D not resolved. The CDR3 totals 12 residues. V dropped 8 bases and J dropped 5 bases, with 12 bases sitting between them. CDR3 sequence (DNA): TGTGCCAGCTCGCTAGGGTCGGAGACCCAGTACTTC. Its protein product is CASSLGSETQYF.

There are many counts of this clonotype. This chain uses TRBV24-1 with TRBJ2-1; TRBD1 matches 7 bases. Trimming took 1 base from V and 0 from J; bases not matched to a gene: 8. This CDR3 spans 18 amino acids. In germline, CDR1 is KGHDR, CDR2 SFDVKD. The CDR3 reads CATSDFGTDLSSYNEQFF. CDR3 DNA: TGTGCCACCAGTGATTTTGGGACAGATTTGTCCTCCTACAATGAGCAGTTCTTC.

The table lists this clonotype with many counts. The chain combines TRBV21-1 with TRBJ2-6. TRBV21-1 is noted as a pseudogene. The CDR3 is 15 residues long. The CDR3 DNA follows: TGTGCCAGCAGCAACCAGGGATCTGGGGCCAACGTCCTGACTTTC. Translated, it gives CASSNQGSGANVLTF.

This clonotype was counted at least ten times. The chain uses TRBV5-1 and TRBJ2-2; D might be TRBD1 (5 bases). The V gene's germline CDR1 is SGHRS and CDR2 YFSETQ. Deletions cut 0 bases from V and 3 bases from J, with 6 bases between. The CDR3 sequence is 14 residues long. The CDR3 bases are TGCGCCAGCAGCTTGGCGACAGACACCGGGGAGCTGTTTTTT. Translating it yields CASSLATDTGELFF.

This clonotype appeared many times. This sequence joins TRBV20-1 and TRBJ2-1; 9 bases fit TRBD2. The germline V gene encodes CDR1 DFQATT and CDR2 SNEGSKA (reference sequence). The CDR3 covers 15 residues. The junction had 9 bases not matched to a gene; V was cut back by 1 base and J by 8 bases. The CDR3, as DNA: TGCAGTGCTAGAGGGGCGGGGGGGCGCGGCTATGAGCAGTTCTTC. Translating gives CSARGAGGRGYEQFF.

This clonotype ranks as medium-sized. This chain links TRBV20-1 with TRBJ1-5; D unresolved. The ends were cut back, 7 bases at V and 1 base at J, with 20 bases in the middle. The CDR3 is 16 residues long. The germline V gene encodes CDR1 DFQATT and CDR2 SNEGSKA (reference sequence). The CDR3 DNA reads TGCAGTGTTCCAACGGGCCCCTTGGGGAGCAATCAGCCCCAGCATTTT. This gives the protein CSVPTGPLGSNQPQHF.